This record concerns one T cell receptor (beta chain) sequence. Recruits, aged 18 to 89 years, lived in 25 or so US areas. Grouping used clinical history reported by participants in a survey and questionnaire. This sample was taken from a study of blood T cell repertoires in COVID-19. Study context: Sample material is recorded as cDNA or gDNA derived from T cells, B-cell-depleted T cells, or PBMCs.

TCRdb's copy holds only in-frame clones and misses some; the assay was immunoSEQ multiplex PCR. The sample lists a few hundred thousand clones; around 90% were seen once. The CDR3 has 14 residues. V was pared by 0 bases and J by 2 bases, with 5 bases between. Germline V CDR1 and CDR2: SGHAT, FQNNGV. The sequence was collected from a woman aged 18-29 years with acute COVID-19. The V gene is TRBV11-2, the J gene TRBJ2-1; D remains unclear. Sequenced input: PBMCs or T cells enriched from blood (not recorded which). The CDR3 spells CASSLDPTYNEQFF. The CDR3 region has the DNA TGTGCCAGCAGCTTAGATCCTACCTACAATGAGCAGTTCTTC.